This T cell receptor (beta chain) was identified during a study of T-cell reconstitution after alpha-beta-depleted transplantation in children. Preparation of the TCRbeta library involved a method that used unique molecular identifiers. TCRdb used MiXCR to reprocess the PCR reads, holding one entry per CDR3 protein. This table has 800,000 to 1,000,000 distinct CDR3 sequences, roughly 29% appearing once. CDR3 length equals 15 residues. The ends were cut back, 4 bases at V and 2 bases at J, with 16 bases in the middle. Germline V CDR1 and CDR2: SGHKS, YYEKEE (reference sequence). Overall study findings and caveats: The study reportedly traced alpha-beta T cells about two months after transplant to several hundred expanded graft clones. T cells produced anew were the main source of T-cell counts and diversity one year after transplant. The high TCRbeta diversity at day 60 in some patients came from surviving recipient T cells and thymic progenitors.

About this clonotype: Antigen specificity is unknown.

This material consisted of PBMCs, mostly from graft donor cells, taken 360 days after TCRalphabeta/CD19-depleted stem cell transplant. This receptor was taken from a boy younger than two who had a stem cell transplant for SCID, so the T cells may come from the graft donor. The rearrangement joins TRBV5-5 to TRBJ2-7; D is possibly TRBD2 (6 bases). CDR3 region: CASSRDFSLPYEQYF. The CDR3 DNA sequence: TGTGCCAGCAGCCGGGACTTCTCACTGCCCTACGAGCAGTACTTC.